This entry features one T cell receptor (beta chain) sequence. What it binds is unknown. This specimen belongs to a study of T cell repertoires in cytomegalovirus infection. The CDR3 loop spans 12 amino acids. CDR1 is MNHEY, CDR2 SMNVEV, per germline (reference sequence). V dropped 2 bases and J dropped 8 bases, with 6 bases sitting between them. MiXCR was run by TCRdb on the reads, yielding one entry per CDR3 protein. Here the sample spans about 700,000 distinct CDR3 sequences, about 33% being singletons. V gene TRBV27 combines with J gene TRBJ1-4; no clear D gene. This receptor was identified in a human donor in good health (CMV status not recorded). Some clones in this sample may be carry-over from other donors' samples. The specimen comprised cultured PBMCs, sampled from culture after CMV antigen stimulation. The CDR3, as DNA: TGTGCCAGCAGTTTAATGAGGGAAAAACTGTTTTTT. Translation gives CASSLMREKLFF.